This is a list of T cell receptor beta chains from one sample in a study of T cells in Graves' hyperthyroidism and ophthalmopathy. TCRdb used MiXCR to reprocess the multiplex PCR reads, holding one entry per CDR3 protein. There are about 290,000 distinct CDR3 sequences in the sample; around 15% occur only once, and approximately 7.9% lies in the top ten. Material: blood. These receptor sequences come from a woman aged 40 to 50 with Graves' hyperthyroidism. Both conserved end residues are part of each CDR3. D genes are given only for firm matches. Clone sizes are given selectively: once, few, many, or a class where the clone is expanded.

v_gene	abundance	j_gene	d_gene	CDR3aa	CDR3nt
TRBV19	many	TRBJ1-5	NA	CASSTGQSNQPQHF	TGTGCCAGTAGTACCGGACAGAGCAATCAGCCCCAGCATTTT
TRBV28	many	TRBJ1-2	TRBD1	CASNQGGRGYTF	TGTGCCAGCAACCAGGGGGGGCGCGGCTACACCTTC
TRBV6-1	NA	TRBJ1-5	NA	CASGPSGGGGNQPQHF	TGTGCCAGCGGACCATCGGGGGGAGGGGGCAATCAGCCCCAGCATTTT
TRBV6-1	many	TRBJ2-2	TRBD2	CASSEALSGRAFGELFF	TGTGCCAGCAGTGAAGCGCTCAGCGGGAGGGCGTTCGGGGAGCTGTTTTTT
TRBV29-1	many	TRBJ2-5	TRBD2	CSVEERELETQYF	TGCAGCGTTGAAGAGCGGGAGTTAGAGACCCAGTACTTC
TRBV6-1	many	TRBJ1-5	NA	CASTDNSNQPQHF	TGTGCCAGCACCGATAATAGCAATCAGCCCCAGCATTTT
TRBV7-9	many	TRBJ2-7	NA	CASSRPDSGDEQYF	TGTGCCAGCAGCCGGCCTGACAGTGGGGACGAGCAGTACTTC
TRBV28	many	TRBJ1-5	TRBD1	CASDTGGGSNQPQHF	TGTGCCAGCGATACAGGGGGCGGAAGCAATCAGCCCCAGCATTTT
TRBV20-1	many	TRBJ1-4	NA	CSASEVQGEKLFF	TGCAGTGCTAGCGAGGTACAGGGCGAAAAACTGTTTTTT
TRBV2	many	TRBJ2-5	TRBD2	CASSVGLTSGSGETQYF	TGTGCCAGCAGTGTAGGTCTGACTAGCGGGAGTGGCGAGACCCAGTACTTC
TRBV2	NA	TRBJ1-1	TRBD1	CASTGTGDTGGNTEAFF	TGTGCCAGCACCGGGACAGGGGACACCGGGGGGAACACTGAAGCTTTCTTT
TRBV12-3/TRBV12-4	many	TRBJ2-7	TRBD2	CASSPSLAGGGEQYF	TGTGCCAGCAGTCCGTCACTAGCGGGAGGGGGCGAGCAGTACTTC
TRBV7-2	NA	TRBJ2-7	NA	CASSQVVGSSYEQYF	TGCGCCAGCAGCCAAGTGGTAGGGAGCTCCTACGAGCAGTACTTC
TRBV29-1	many	TRBJ2-5	NA	CSVEEARRNRAETQYF	TGCAGCGTTGAAGAAGCGCGGCGGAACAGGGCAGAGACCCAGTACTTC
TRBV20-1	many	TRBJ1-3	NA	CSARDGWTVRNTIYF	TGCAGTGCTAGAGATGGGTGGACAGTCAGAAACACCATATATTTT
TRBV30	many	TRBJ1-4	NA	CAWSVPGGNEKLFF	TGTGCCTGGAGTGTACCGGGAGGCAATGAAAAACTGTTTTTT
TRBV4-2	many	TRBJ1-5	NA	CASSQDNSNQPQHF	TGTGCCAGCAGCCAAGATAATAGCAATCAGCCCCAGCATTTT
TRBV18	many	TRBJ2-2	NA	CASTTGSQGATGELFF	TGTGCCAGCACTACCGGTTCCCAGGGCGCCACCGGGGAGCTGTTTTTT
TRBV12-3/TRBV12-4	many	TRBJ2-7	TRBD1	CASSLGQDSYEQYF	TGTGCCAGCAGTTTGGGACAGGACTCCTACGAGCAGTACTTC
TRBV19	many	TRBJ2-1	TRBD2	CASTESLAGGGDEQFF	TGTGCCAGCACCGAATCCCTAGCGGGAGGAGGCGATGAGCAGTTCTTC
TRBV7-3	many	TRBJ2-2	TRBD2	CASSLGTRVGELFF	TGTGCCAGCAGCCTAGGGACTAGGGTCGGGGAGCTGTTTTTT
TRBV13	many	TRBJ2-7	TRBD1	CAPGQEGTYEQYF	TGTGCCCCAGGACAGGAAGGCACCTACGAGCAGTACTTC